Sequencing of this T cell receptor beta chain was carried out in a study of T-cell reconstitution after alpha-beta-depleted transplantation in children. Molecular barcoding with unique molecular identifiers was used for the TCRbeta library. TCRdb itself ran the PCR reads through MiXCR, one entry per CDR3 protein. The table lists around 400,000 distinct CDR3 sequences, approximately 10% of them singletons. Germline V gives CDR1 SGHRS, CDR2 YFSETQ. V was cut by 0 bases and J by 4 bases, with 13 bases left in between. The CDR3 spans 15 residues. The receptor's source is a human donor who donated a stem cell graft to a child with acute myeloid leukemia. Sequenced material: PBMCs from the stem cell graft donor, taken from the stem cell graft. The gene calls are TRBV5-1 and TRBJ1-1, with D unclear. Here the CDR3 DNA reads TGCGCCAGCAGCTTGGGCGATGGGTTTGGCACTGAAGCTTTCTTT. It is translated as CASSLGDGFGTEAFF.